These 16 T cell receptor beta chains share one sample of origin, sequenced in a study of Graves' ophthalmopathy and Graves' hyperthyroidism. RNA served as the template for amplifying TCR beta CDR3 regions. HTBI-primed first-round RT-PCR preceded second-round multiplex PCR. TCRdb fed the multiplex PCR reads into MiXCR, producing one record per CDR3 protein. The sample has about 620,000 distinct CDR3 sequences, 20% to 25% seen once; the top ten hold around 7%. Sequenced sample: peripheral blood. The receptor set was obtained from a woman under 30 with stable Graves' hyperthyroidism. Some clones in this sample may be carry-over from other donors' samples.

V and J are TRBV5-5 and TRBJ2-2, with 13 bases identical to TRBD2. V dropped 1 base and J dropped 5; count of bases not matched to a gene: 5. This CDR3 spans 17 amino acids. Germline lookup yields CDR1 SGHKS and CDR2 YYEKEE (reference sequence). CDR3 sequence (DNA): TGTGCCAGCAGCTTGAGGACTAGCGGGAGATGGACCGGGGAGCTGTTTTTT. Its protein product is CASSLRTSGRWTGELFF.

This rearrangement joins TRBV6-5 to TRBJ1-2, with D uncertain. V lost 2 bases and J 2 bases, leaving 15 bases between the germline ends. The CDR3 is 16 amino acids. Germline V gene sequence: CDR1 MNHEY, CDR2 SVGAGI. CDR3 bases: TGTGCCAGCAGTTACGGGGTAGGGCCGTCCAACTATGGCTACACCTTC. Translation: CASSYGVGPSNYGYTF.

In this sample, this clonotype turned up a few times. V gene TRBV12-3 or TRBV12-4 combines with J gene TRBJ2-5, with 9 bases that match TRBD2. The CDR3 extends over 16 amino acids. The V and J ends lost 5 bases and 7 bases, in that order; junction bases with no gene match: 14. The DNA of the CDR3 is TGTGCCAGCAGTCCCGCCCCTGGGCGGGGGGGCGCGACCCAGTACTTC. This translates into CASSPAPGRGGATQYF.

The chain couples TRBV5-1 to TRBJ2-7; the match to TRBD1 covers 8 bases. The J segment lost 3 bases and the V segment lost 3 bases, leaving 8 bases of the junction unmatched. This CDR3 comprises 15 residues. Germline V lookup: CDR1 SGHRS, CDR2 YFSETQ. The CDR3 DNA sequence: TGCGCCAGCAGCTACAACAGGGGGATGAACTACGAGCAGTACTTC. Translated, it gives CASSYNRGMNYEQYF. The entire variable domain, with the rest obtained from reference TRBV5-1 and TRBJ2-7, is as follows: KAGVTQTPRYLIKTRGQQVTLSCSPISGHRSVSWYQQTPGQGLQFLFEYFSETQRNKGNFPGRFSGRQFSNSRSEMNVSTLELGDSALYLCASSYNRGMNYEQYFGPGTRLTVT.

This clonotype was counted ten times or more. The chain links TRBV6-5 to TRBJ1-2, with TRBD1 matching 7 bases. The CDR3 has 14 residues. Germline V gene lookup returns CDR1 MNHEY and CDR2 SVGAGI. The V gene end was trimmed by 6 bases and the J gene end by 2 bases; junction bases not matched to a gene: 6. The CDR3 coding sequence is TGTGCCAGCAGCCCCTGGGGACAGAACTATGGCTACACCTTC. This sequence encodes CASSPWGQNYGYTF.

This clonotype was counted ten times or more. The chain joins TRBV6-1 to TRBJ1-3; D uncertain. The CDR3 spans 18 residues. With 1 base removed from V and 0 bases from J, the gap between germline ends came to 16 bases. CDR1 is MNHNS and CDR2 is SASEGT in the germline V gene. The CDR3: CASSEDVGLQPSGNTIYF. In DNA form, the CDR3 reads TGTGCCAGCAGTGAAGATGTAGGCCTGCAACCCTCTGGAAACACCATATATTTT.

This clonotype was counted ten times or more. The chain uses TRBV5-1 and TRBJ1-1; D is uncertain. The CDR3 contains 14 residues. Trimming stripped 5 bases from V and 0 bases from J, with 11 bases between. CDR1 is SGHRS and CDR2 is YFSETQ in the germline V gene. The CDR3 DNA reads as TGCGCCAGCAGTTTGCCAACCATGAACACTGAAGCTTTCTTT. It yields the protein CASSLPTMNTEAFF.

This clonotype appeared a few times. The chain has TRBV9 and TRBJ2-2; D not resolved. Between the trimmed V and J ends, which lost 0 bases and 1 base, there was a span of 7 bases. This CDR3 spans 15 amino acids. Germline values: CDR1 SGDLS, CDR2 YYNGEE. DNA for the CDR3: TGTGCCAGCAGCGTAGTTCCCGAGAACACCGGGGAGCTGTTTTTT. Protein sequence: CASSVVPENTGELFF.

In this sample, this clonotype is medium-sized. This CDR3 reads CASSQRVGNTEAFF. DNA of the CDR3: TGTGCCAGCAGCCAGAGGGTCGGGAACACTGAAGCTTTCTTT. V is TRBV4-2 and J is TRBJ1-1; D is ambiguous. CDR3 size: 14 residues. Trimming cost V 3 bases and J 1 base, with 9 bases left between them. Germline CDR1 reads LGHNA; CDR2 reads YNFKEQ.

The J gene is TRBJ1-1, the V gene TRBV6-1; D is unresolved. The germline gives CDR1 MNHNS, CDR2 SASEGT. The CDR3 runs to 14 residues. Trimming left V 8 bases short and J 2 bases short, with 15 bases between. The CDR3 protein is CASHTGGFNTEAFF. In DNA, the CDR3 is TGTGCCAGCCATACTGGAGGGTTTAACACTGAAGCTTTCTTT.

This clonotype was counted only a few times. V and J are TRBV12-3 or TRBV12-4 and TRBJ1-2; D may be TRBD1 (5 bases). This CDR3 spans 13 amino acids. Trimming cost V 3 bases and J 3 bases, with 8 bases left between them. DNA for the CDR3: TGTGCCAGCAGTTTGGACATCTACTATGGCTACACCTTC. Translating it yields CASSLDIYYGYTF.

This clonotype was observed at least ten times. The CDR3 sequence: CASSLGHDSNQPQHF. Here the CDR3 DNA reads TGCGCCAGCAGCTTAGGACACGATAGCAATCAGCCCCAGCATTTT. The chain recombines TRBV5-1 with TRBJ1-5; D possibly corresponds to TRBD1 (5 bases). Per germline, CDR1 SGHRS and CDR2 YFSETQ. V shed 2 bases and J shed 0 bases, with 9 bases lying between them. The CDR3 has 15 amino acids.

This clonotype was detected a few times. The genes are TRBV12-3 or TRBV12-4 and TRBJ2-7; a possible D gene is TRBD2 (5 bases). Trimming removed 0 bases from V and 5 bases from J, with 14 bases in between. This CDR3 contains 15 residues. DNA for the CDR3: TGTGCCAGCAGTTTAGCGCGTAGGCTAGCCAACGAGCAGTACTTC. It is translated as CASSLARRLANEQYF.

The chain combines TRBV7-9 with TRBJ1-1, with 10 bases lining up with TRBD1. This CDR3 is 13 amino acids long. Germline CDR1 is SEHNR and CDR2 is FQNEAQ (reference sequence). The trim removed 5 bases at V and 10 bases at J, leaving 7 bases unmatched. The CDR3 loop reads CASSPGTGEGAFF. The DNA for the CDR3 is TGTGCCAGCAGCCCAGGGACAGGGGAGGGAGCTTTCTTT.

This clonotype came up many times. V and J are TRBV2 and TRBJ2-4; D unresolved. This CDR3 region has 11 residues. The germline V gene has CDR1 SNHLY and CDR2 FYNNEI. The V and J ends lost 5 bases and 4 bases respectively, with 3 bases between them. CDR3 residues: CASSIKNIQYF. The CDR3 region has the DNA TGTGCCAGCAGTATAAAAAACATTCAGTACTTC.

This clonotype came up once. This chain connects TRBV19 to TRBJ1-5; D possibly corresponds to TRBD1 (5 bases). Germline V gene data show CDR1 as LNHDA and CDR2 as SQIVND (reference sequence). CDR3 length equals 13 residues. Trimming left V 4 bases short and J 9 bases short, with 13 bases between. Here the CDR3 DNA reads TGTGCCAGTAGTACGGGCAGGGCCAGGCCCCAGCATTTT. Translated: CASSTGRARPQHF.